A single sample is the source of the 6 T cell receptor beta chains below, sequenced in a study of cytomegalovirus exposure and HLA in healthy donors. Use of 60 Vbeta and 13 Jbeta primers characterized the PCR. The table came from immunoSEQ multiplex PCR; TCRdb's copy has only in-frame clones and leaves some out. This table has some 130,000 clones, roughly three quarters appearing once. The sequenced sample was PBMCs. Every receptor here comes from a man younger than 40 in good health and CMV-seronegative.

The V and J genes are TRBV28 and TRBJ2-4, with D perhaps matching TRBD2 (5 bases). Deletions cut 3 bases from V and 4 bases from J, with 10 bases between. This CDR3 is built from 14 residues. Germline V gene lookup returns CDR1 MDHEN and CDR2 SYDVKM. The CDR3 reads CASSFGDSKNIQYF. CDR3 coding DNA: TGTGCCAGCAGTTTCGGGGATTCAAAAAACATTCAGTACTTC.

The chain carries TRBV7-8 and TRBJ2-7, with 8 bases lining up with TRBD2. CDR1 is SGHVS, CDR2 FQNEAQ, per germline. The CDR3 consists of 16 residues. The J segment lost 4 bases and the V segment lost 5 bases, leaving 13 bases of the junction unmatched. The CDR3 nucleotides read TGTGCCAGCAGCCCCCGGGACACCGGGGGGGGTTACGAGCAGTACTTC. This encodes CASSPRDTGGGYEQYF.

This clone was seen just once. The chain links TRBV18 to TRBJ2-7; 10 bases map to TRBD2. The V and J ends lost 4 bases and 0 bases, in that order; junction bases with no gene match: 15. The germline V gene has CDR1 KGHSH and CDR2 LQKENI. The CDR3 spans 19 residues. The CDR3 DNA reads as TGTGCCAGCTCACGCACCGGGACCGGAGCGGGAGGGGGCTCCTACGAGCAGTACTTC. It yields the protein CASSRTGTGAGGGSYEQYF.

This clone was detected only once. This chain links TRBV9 with TRBJ2-2; D not resolved. V was trimmed by 0 bases and J by 0 bases, leaving 9 bases between them. This CDR3 region has 16 residues. Germline V gene sequence: CDR1 SGDLS, CDR2 YYNGEE. The chain's CDR3 is CASSVDPNTNTGELFF. DNA for the CDR3: TGTGCCAGCAGCGTAGATCCCAACACGAACACCGGGGAGCTGTTTTTT.

The sample holds a few counts of this clone. The chain links TRBV10-3 to TRBJ2-2; the match to TRBD2 covers 12 bases. CDR1 is ENHRY, CDR2 SYGVKD, per germline. J gave up 0 bases and V 9 bases, and 5 bases lay outside the gene matches. The CDR3 extends over 16 amino acids. CDR3 sequence: CAISGTSGPNTGELFF. The CDR3 DNA reads as TGTGCCATTTCCGGGACTAGCGGGCCGAACACCGGGGAGCTGTTTTTT.

The chain is built from TRBV5-6 and TRBJ2-1, with D tentatively TRBD2 (5 bases). V was clipped by 4 bases and J by 6 bases, with 23 bases between them. Germline V gene data show CDR1 as SGHDT and CDR2 as YYEEEE. This CDR3 contains 17 residues. This chain's CDR3 is CASSPRGKAWMGNEQFF. Written as DNA, the CDR3 is TGTGCCAGCAGCCCGCGAGGGAAGGCGTGGATGGGCAATGAGCAGTTCTTC.